The 25 T cell receptor beta chains presented below share a single source sample, sequenced in a study of beta chain features in type 1 diabetes. Study results and limitations: The study found moderately but significantly shorter TCRB CDR3s in all four CD4+ subsets of Type 1 diabetes patients.

Antigens for these TCRs are unknown. Reverse transcribing all isolated RNA meant expressed TCRB transcripts were sequenced. Libraries were prepared by immunoSEQ multiplex PCR; TCRdb keeps only in-frame clonotypes and omits some of them. The repertoire holds about 370,000 clones, around a tenth seen once, with around 0.66% in the top ten. Sequencing was performed on central memory CD4+ T cells from blood. These receptors were collected from a man younger than 45 with type 1 diabetes.

The CDR3 DNA reads as TGTGCCAGCAGCTGGGAAGTCGATACGCAGTATTTT. Translated, it gives CASSWEVDTQYF. The chain employs TRBV11-2 and TRBJ2-3; D not certain. V dropped 4 bases and J dropped 6 bases, with 8 bases sitting between them. The CDR3 length is 12 residues. Germline V gene lookup returns CDR1 SGHAT and CDR2 FQNNGV.

The rearrangement links TRBV28 to TRBJ2-7; no firm D call. Germline CDR1 and CDR2: MDHEN and SYDVKM. Deletions cut 5 bases from V and 4 bases from J, with 12 bases between. The CDR3 length is 13 residues. CDR3 nucleotides: TGTGCCAGCAGTCTCACCCCCGATTACGAGCAGTACTTC. Encoded protein: CASSLTPDYEQYF.

The chain combines TRBV9 with TRBJ2-7, with a weak D call TRBD2 (5 bases). CDR1 SGDLS and CDR2 YYNGEE come from the germline V gene. The CDR3 runs 15 residues. V was cut by 3 bases and J by 0 bases, with 13 bases left in between. CDR3 residues: CASSERGSSSYEQYF. The DNA for the CDR3 is TGTGCCAGCAGCGAGCGAGGGAGTTCCTCCTACGAGCAGTACTTC.

This clone was counted between two and nine times. The gene calls are TRBV5-1 and TRBJ2-3; 9 nucleotides align to TRBD2. CDR1 SGHRS and CDR2 YFSETQ come from the germline V gene. V dropped 4 bases and J dropped 0; count of bases not matched to a gene: 9. The CDR3 covers 17 residues. The CDR3 loop reads CASSRAASGDSTDTQYF. The CDR3 nucleotides read TGCGCCAGCAGCAGGGCGGCTAGCGGGGACAGCACAGATACGCAGTATTTT. The variable domain in full, completed from reference TRBV5-1 and TRBJ2-3, reads KAGVTQTPRYLIKTRGQQVTLSCSPISGHRSVSWYQQTPGQGLQFLFEYFSETQRNKGNFPGRFSGRQFSNSRSEMNVSTLELGDSALYLCASSRAASGDSTDTQYFGPGTRLTVL.

The chain combines TRBV21-1 with TRBJ2-3; the table gives TRBD1 as D, unverified against the DNA. TRBV21-1 is a recognized pseudogene. The CDR3 runs 17 residues. The CDR3 region has the DNA TGTGCCAGCAGCGCGCGGACAGGGGAGAACCGGGGAGATACGCAGTATTTT. Its translation: CASSARTGENRGDTQYF.

The chain carries TRBV28 and TRBJ1-5; D remains ambiguous. Trimming shortened V by 2 bases and J by 7 bases, and 9 bases separated the two germline ends. This CDR3 region has 13 residues. Germline CDR1 MDHEN, CDR2 SYDVKM. CDR3 DNA sequence: TGTGCCAGCAGTTTAGGTCCCGTACAGCCCCAGCATTTT. Amino acids: CASSLGPVQPQHF. Variable domain in full (rest from reference TRBV28 and TRBJ1-5): DVKVTQSSRYLVKRTGEKVFLECVQDMDHENMFWYRQDPGLGLRLIYFSYDVKMKEKGDIPEGYSVSREKKERFSLILESASTNQTSMYLCASSLGPVQPQHFGDGTRLSIL.

The sample holds many counts of this clone. V usage is TRBV7-2 and J usage is TRBJ2-4; 9 nucleotides match TRBD1. This CDR3 is built from 14 residues. The germline V gene encodes CDR1 SGHTA and CDR2 FQGNSA. V trimming: 4 bases; J trimming: 9 bases; junction bases outside the gene matches: 7. This chain's CDR3 is CASSSPTGGSIQYF. The CDR3, as DNA: TGTGCCAGCAGCTCACCGACAGGGGGAAGCATTCAGTACTTC.

The chain employs TRBV6-4 and TRBJ2-7; D perhaps matches TRBD2 (6 bases). Trimming removed 2 bases at V and 2 bases at J, with 19 bases between. Germline V lookup: CDR1 MRHNA, CDR2 SNTAGT. The CDR3 is 17 residues long. The CDR3 DNA reads as TGTGCCAGCAGTGACGAGCGGGCCTCCCACCCAGCCTACGAGCAGTACTTC. It specifies CASSDERASHPAYEQYF.

The genes are TRBV10-3 and TRBJ1-2, with D uncertain. Germline V lookup: CDR1 ENHRY, CDR2 SYGVKD. The CDR3 is made up of 14 amino acids. V lost 8 bases to trimming and J lost 5 bases, with 18 bases between them. The CDR3 sequence is CAIVRGGQSYGYTF. CDR3 bases: TGTGCCATCGTACGGGGTGGGCAGTCTTATGGCTACACCTTC.

This clone was seen at least ten times. The chain joins TRBV27 to TRBJ2-7; 8 bases are a match to TRBD2. CDR1 is MNHEY and CDR2 is SMNVEV in the germline V gene (reference sequence). CDR3 length: 15 amino acids. The trim removed 2 bases at V and 2 bases at J, leaving 5 bases unmatched. In nucleotides, the CDR3 is TGTGCCAGCAGTTTACAGACTAGCGCGACCTACGAGCAGTACTTC. Translating gives CASSLQTSATYEQYF.

The sample holds a few counts of this clone. The genes are TRBV28 and TRBJ1-5, with a tentative D call TRBD1 (5 bases). Deletions cut 5 bases from V and 2 bases from J, with 13 bases between. From germline, CDR1 is MDHEN and CDR2 SYDVKM. CDR3 length: 15 residues. The CDR3 reads CASSPTDRGNQPQHF. CDR3 nucleotides: TGTGCCAGCAGTCCCACAGACAGAGGCAATCAGCCCCAGCATTTT.

Only a few counts were recorded for this clone. The genes are TRBV2 and TRBJ1-4; 9 bases are a match to TRBD1. CDR3 length: 16 residues. J gave up 1 base and V 5 bases, and 5 bases lay outside the gene matches. Germline V CDR1 and CDR2: SNHLY, FYNNEI. This CDR3 reads CASSYRGLGTNEKLFF. CDR3 bases: TGTGCCAGCAGTTACAGGGGGCTCGGAACTAATGAAAAACTGTTTTTT.

The sample holds a few counts of this clone. The genes are TRBV10-3 and TRBJ2-7, with 8 bases fitting TRBD1. The V gene's germline CDR1 is ENHRY and CDR2 SYGVKD. Unmatched junction bases numbered 8, after V lost 7 bases and J lost 0 bases. This CDR3 has 15 amino acids. The CDR3 region has the DNA TGTGCCATCAACCCGGACAGGGCTCTCTCCTACGAGCAGTACTTC. This codes for CAINPDRALSYEQYF.

V gene TRBV5-1 combines with J gene TRBJ1-1; perhaps TRBD1 as D (5 bases). With 0 bases removed from V and 0 bases from J, the gap between germline ends came to 9 bases. The CDR3 runs 15 residues. CDR1 is SGHRS, CDR2 YFSETQ, per germline. This CDR3 is CASSLVPGLNTEAFF. CDR3 sequence (DNA): TGCGCCAGCAGCTTGGTTCCAGGGCTGAACACTGAAGCTTTCTTT.

J is TRBJ2-2 and V is TRBV6-5; unclear D gene. The CDR3 has 15 amino acids. With 0 bases removed from V and 0 bases from J, the gap between germline ends came to 5 bases. Germline lookup yields CDR1 MNHEY and CDR2 SVGAGI. In DNA form, the CDR3 reads TGTGCCAGCAGTTACTCAAGGACGAACACCGGGGAGCTGTTTTTT. Translating it yields CASSYSRTNTGELFF.

V usage is TRBV7-2 and J usage is TRBJ1-4; a weak D match, TRBD1 (6 bases). V dropped 1 base and J dropped 6 bases, with 9 bases sitting between them. The CDR3 has 14 amino acids. The germline gives CDR1 SGHTA, CDR2 FQGNSA. CDR3 DNA sequence: TGTGCCAGCAGCTTAGGAGGGGGGGATGAAAAACTGTTTTTT. As protein: CASSLGGGDEKLFF.

This clone has just a few counts. The chain recombines TRBV6-1 with TRBJ2-1; 8 bases agree with TRBD2. The CDR3 runs 18 residues. V lost 4 bases to trimming and J lost 0 bases; unmatched junction nucleotides: 11. CDR1 MNHNS and CDR2 SASEGT come from the germline V gene. In nucleotides, the CDR3 is TGTGCCAGCAGTGCCAGAATGACTAGCGCGATCTCCTACAATGAGCAGTTCTTC. It is translated as CASSARMTSAISYNEQFF.

This clone was seen more than once but under ten times. This rearrangement joins TRBV18 to TRBJ1-1; D gene uncertain. CDR1 KGHSH and CDR2 LQKENI come from the germline V gene. The CDR3 has 12 amino acids. Trimming left V 4 bases short and J 4 bases short, with 7 bases between. CDR3 protein: CASSQGSTEAFF. CDR3 DNA sequence: TGTGCCAGCTCACAGGGTAGCACTGAAGCTTTCTTT.

The table lists this clone with a few counts. The chain uses TRBV7-8 and TRBJ2-2; tentatively, D is TRBD2 (5 bases). V was clipped by 4 bases and J by 5 bases, with 8 bases between them. CDR3 length: 13 amino acids. Germline assignment: CDR1 SGHVS and CDR2 FQNEAQ. CDR3 residues: CASSSTRTGELFF. The CDR3 DNA reads TGTGCCAGCAGCTCTACTAGGACCGGGGAGCTGTTTTTT.

The sample holds a few counts of this clone. The chain is built from TRBV28 and TRBJ2-3, with 7 bases lining up with TRBD2. Per germline, CDR1 MDHEN and CDR2 SYDVKM. The CDR3 totals 16 residues. V was pared by 1 base and J by 2 bases, with 6 bases of the junction left unmatched. The CDR3 nucleotides read TGTGCCAGCAGTTTATCATCTAGCGGCACCACAGATACGCAGTATTTT. Translating gives CASSLSSSGTTDTQYF. Together with reference TRBV28 and TRBJ2-3, the CDR3 gives the full variable domain: DVKVTQSSRYLVKRTGEKVFLECVQDMDHENMFWYRQDPGLGLRLIYFSYDVKMKEKGDIPEGYSVSREKKERFSLILESASTNQTSMYLCASSLSSSGTTDTQYFGPGTRLTVL.

This clone was observed a handful of times. The V gene is TRBV6-5, the J gene TRBJ1-4; D uncertain. Per germline, CDR1 MNHEY and CDR2 SVGAGI. The CDR3 is made up of 13 amino acids. V was pared by 6 bases and J by 4 bases, with 9 bases between. The CDR3 bases are TGTGCCAGCAGGCCCCCTATTAATGAAAAACTGTTTTTT. This translates into CASRPPINEKLFF.

This clone was seen many times. This chain connects TRBV14 to TRBJ2-5; maybe TRBD2 (6 bases). Trimming pared 3 bases from V and 7 bases from J, leaving 9 bases between. Germline-derived CDR1 and CDR2 are SGHDN and FVKESK. CDR3 length: 12 residues. The CDR3 nucleotides read TGTGCCAGCAGCCAGTCCGGGGGGACCCAGTACTTC. Amino acids: CASSQSGGTQYF.

This clone occurred a few times. The J gene is TRBJ1-1, the V gene TRBV25-1; 7 positions match TRBD1. This CDR3 comprises 14 residues. Germline CDR1 and CDR2: MGHDK and SYGVNS. Trimming took 5 bases from V and 1 from J; bases not matched to a gene: 4. CDR3 bases: TGTGCCAGCAGTAACCGACAGGGGAACACTGAAGCTTTCTTT. This gives the protein CASSNRQGNTEAFF.

V gene TRBV6-5 combines with J gene TRBJ2-6, with a possible D match to TRBD2 (5 bases). The CDR3 totals 16 residues. The germline V gene has CDR1 MNHEY and CDR2 SVGAGI. The V end was cut by 2 bases, the J end by 0 bases, with 8 bases between. The CDR3 loop reads CASSYPTSSGANVLTF. CDR3 coding DNA: TGTGCCAGCAGTTACCCAACTAGCTCTGGGGCCAACGTCCTGACTTTC.

This clone was seen a handful of times. This sequence joins TRBV25-1 and TRBJ2-1; TRBD2 matches 10 bases. The CDR3 loop spans 15 amino acids. V trimming: 7 bases; J trimming: 2 bases; junction bases outside the gene matches: 5. The germline V gene encodes CDR1 MGHDK and CDR2 SYGVNS. The CDR3 reads CASTESGRAYNEQFF. CDR3 in DNA: TGTGCCAGCACTGAGAGCGGGAGGGCCTACAATGAGCAGTTCTTC.